A single sample is the source of the 4 T cell receptor beta chains below, sequenced in a study of blood T cell repertoires in COVID-19. TCRdb's copy holds only in-frame clones and misses some; the assay was immunoSEQ multiplex PCR. The sample yields about 70,000 clones, about 82% seen once. The sequencing input was peripheral blood. The receptors were gathered from a woman in her sixties or seventies with acute or convalescent COVID-19.

V gene TRBV5-1 combines with J gene TRBJ1-2, with 8 bases lining up with TRBD1. The J segment lost 8 bases and the V segment lost 4 bases, leaving 7 bases of the junction unmatched. This CDR3 is built from 13 residues. Germline V CDR1 and CDR2: SGHRS, YFSETQ. CDR3 residues: CASSPTGVQGYTF. The CDR3 DNA reads TGCGCCAGCAGCCCGACAGGGGTACAGGGCTACACCTTC.

This clone was observed once. The rearrangement joins TRBV19 to TRBJ2-1, with 12 positions matching TRBD1. V lost 3 bases and J lost 7; bases outside the gene matches: 7. In germline, CDR1 is LNHDA, CDR2 SQIVND (reference sequence). The length of the CDR3 is 16 residues. The CDR3 here is CASSISGTGGRNEQFF. The CDR3 nucleotides read TGTGCCAGTAGTATCTCCGGGACAGGGGGCCGGAATGAGCAGTTCTTC. The full variable domain, in which reference TRBV19 and TRBJ2-1 provide the parts outside the CDR3, is DGGITQSPKYLFRKEGQNVTLSCEQNLNHDAMYWYRQDPGQGLRLIYYSQIVNDFQKGDIAEGYSVSREKKESFPLTVTSAQKNPTAFYLCASSISGTGGRNEQFFGPGTRLTVL.

The chain carries TRBV4-1 and TRBJ2-2; 11 bases line up with TRBD1. The germline V gene encodes CDR1 MGHRA and CDR2 YSYEKL. The CDR3 covers 15 residues. Germline trimming cut 4 bases from V and 6 bases from J; bases unmatched to any gene: 4. As DNA, the CDR3 is TGCGCCAGCAGCCGGGGACAGGGGGAAGCCGGGGAGCTGTTTTTT. Amino acids: CASSRGQGEAGELFF.

CDR3 coding DNA: TGTGCCAGCAGCTTAGGTCAGGGGGCGATCGACGAGCAGTACTTC. Its translation: CASSLGQGAIDEQYF. The rearrangement links TRBV7-2 to TRBJ2-7; 8 bases align to TRBD1. The CDR3 has 15 residues. Germline-derived CDR1 and CDR2 are SGHTA and FQGNSA. With V trimmed by 1 base and J by 5 bases, 7 bases remained unmatched. Full variable domain (remainder filled in from reference TRBV7-2 and TRBJ2-7): GAGVSQSPSNKVTEKGKDVELRCDPISGHTALYWYRQSLGQGLEFLIYFQGNSAPDKSGLPSDRFSAERTGGSVSTLTIQRTQQEDSAVYLCASSLGQGAIDEQYFGPGTRLTVT.